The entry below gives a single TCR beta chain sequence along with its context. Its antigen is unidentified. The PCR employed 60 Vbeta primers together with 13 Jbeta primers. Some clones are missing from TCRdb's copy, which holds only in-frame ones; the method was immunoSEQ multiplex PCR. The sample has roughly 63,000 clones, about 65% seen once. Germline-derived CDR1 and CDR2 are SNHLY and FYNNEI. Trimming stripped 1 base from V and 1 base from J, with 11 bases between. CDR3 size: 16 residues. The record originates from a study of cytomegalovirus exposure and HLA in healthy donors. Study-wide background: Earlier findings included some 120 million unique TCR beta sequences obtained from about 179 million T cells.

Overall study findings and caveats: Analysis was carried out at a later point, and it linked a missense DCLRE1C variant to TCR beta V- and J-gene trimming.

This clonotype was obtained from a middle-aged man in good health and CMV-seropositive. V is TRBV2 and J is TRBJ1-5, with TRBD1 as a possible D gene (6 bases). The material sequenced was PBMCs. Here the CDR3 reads CASSEVPGASNQPQHF. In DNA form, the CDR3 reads TGTGCCAGCAGTGAAGTTCCAGGGGCGAGCAATCAGCCCCAGCATTTT.